What follows are 23 T cell receptor beta chains derived from one specimen sequenced in a study of Ad26.COV2.S vaccination and SARS-CoV-2 variants. The repertoire was sequenced with immunoSEQ multiplex PCR; TCRdb's copy has only in-frame clones and lacks some. The sample yields roughly 100,000 clones, around 81% seen once. The sample consisted of peripheral blood, taken after recovery from COVID-19. Receptor source: a human donor who had recovered from COVID-19.

This chain uses TRBV11-2 with TRBJ1-3, with D possibly matching TRBD1 (5 bases). There are 14 residues in the CDR3. The V gene's germline CDR1 is SGHAT and CDR2 FQNNGV. V lost 1 base to trimming and J lost 3 bases, with 7 bases between them. The CDR3: CASSLGRDGNTIYF. Here the CDR3 DNA reads TGTGCCAGCAGCTTAGGCAGGGATGGAAACACCATATATTTT.

This clone has only a few counts. V is TRBV7-6 and J is TRBJ1-3; possible D gene TRBD1, 5 bases. This CDR3 has 17 amino acids. Germline V gene lookup returns CDR1 SGHVS and CDR2 FNYEAQ. Trimming left V 5 bases short and J 0 bases short, with 17 bases between. The CDR3 region is CASSLWPTVSSGNTIYF. DNA of the CDR3: TGTGCCAGCAGCCTTTGGCCGACAGTTTCCTCTGGAAACACCATATATTTT.

The chain carries TRBV3-1 (or the pseudogene TRBV3-2) and TRBJ2-6; D remains ambiguous. V shed 6 bases and J shed 0 bases, with 9 bases lying between them. The CDR3 sequence is 15 residues long. From germline, CDR1 is LGHDT and CDR2 YNNKEL (reference sequence). The CDR3 sequence is CASSRPFSGANVLTF. CDR3 nucleotides: TGTGCCAGCAGTCGACCCTTCTCTGGGGCCAACGTCCTGACTTTC.

A few counts support this clone. The same CDR3 arises from other DNA sequences in this sample as well. The chain recombines TRBV6-1 with TRBJ2-7; D uncertain. The CDR3 consists of 13 residues. The ends were cut back, 1 base at V and 4 bases at J, with 8 bases in the middle. The germline gives CDR1 MNHNS, CDR2 SASEGT. CDR3 amino acids: CASSEGTKYEQYF. The CDR3 DNA follows: TGTGCCAGCAGTGAAGGGACCAAATACGAGCAGTACTTC.

This sequence joins TRBV30 and TRBJ1-1; unclear D gene. The CDR3 sequence is 13 residues long. Germline values: CDR1 GTSNPN, CDR2 SVGIG (reference sequence). The ends were cut back, 0 bases at V and 7 bases at J, with 12 bases in the middle. CDR3 nucleotide sequence: TGTGCCTGGAGTGTACCCAGCCGTTATGAAGCTTTCTTT. It translates to CAWSVPSRYEAFF.

The chain carries TRBV28 and TRBJ1-1; D gene uncertain. CDR3 length equals 13 residues. V shed 3 bases and J shed 1 base, with 6 bases lying between them. Looked up from germline, CDR1 is MDHEN and CDR2 is SYDVKM. DNA of the CDR3: TGTGCCAGCAGTTTGGTGGAGAACACTGAAGCTTTCTTT. Protein product: CASSLVENTEAFF.

V gene TRBV2 combines with J gene TRBJ1-6; a possible D gene is TRBD1 (5 bases). This CDR3 is 15 amino acids long. Between the trimmed V and J ends, which lost 0 bases and 17 bases, there was a span of 20 bases. Looked up from germline, CDR1 is SNHLY and CDR2 is FYNNEI. For the CDR3, the DNA is TGTGCCAGCAGTGAAGCGCTTCAGGGACCGCTCAACTTCCACTTT. The encoded protein is CASSEALQGPLNFHF.

V is TRBV29-1 and J is TRBJ2-3; TRBD1 is a possible D gene (5 bases). Trimming took off 2 bases at V and 6 bases at J, with 12 bases between the two ends. This CDR3 spans 13 amino acids. Germline V gene data show CDR1 as SQVTM and CDR2 as ANQGSEA. The CDR3 is CSVEIGAWDTQYF. In nucleotides, the CDR3 is TGCAGCGTTGAAATAGGGGCTTGGGATACGCAGTATTTT.

This rearrangement joins TRBV15 to TRBJ2-5, with unresolved D. This CDR3 is built from 13 residues. The germline gives CDR1 LNHNV, CDR2 YYDKDF (reference sequence). Deletions cut 5 bases from V and 4 bases from J, with 11 bases between. CDR3 loop: CATSPRRAETQYF. CDR3 coding DNA: TGTGCCACCAGCCCCCGTCGGGCAGAGACCCAGTACTTC.

The rearrangement links TRBV6-6 to TRBJ1-5; no definite D call. Germline V CDR1 and CDR2: MNHNY, SVGAGI (reference sequence). The CDR3 is 13 residues long. V shed 5 bases and J shed 7 bases, with 12 bases lying between them. CDR3 region: CASSPSPRQPQHF. CDR3 DNA: TGTGCCAGCAGTCCGAGCCCTCGACAGCCCCAGCATTTT.

The chain couples TRBV5-1 to TRBJ1-2; weak D call: TRBD1 (6 bases). CDR3 length: 15 residues. V lost 0 bases, J lost 7 bases, and 16 bases lay in between. Germline V lookup: CDR1 SGHRS, CDR2 YFSETQ. CDR3 nucleotide sequence: TGCGCCAGCAGCTTGGATTATTGGACAGCAAGTGGCTACACCTTC. This sequence encodes CASSLDYWTASGYTF. The variable domain in full, with the rest retrieved from reference TRBV5-1 and TRBJ1-2, is KAGVTQTPRYLIKTRGQQVTLSCSPISGHRSVSWYQQTPGQGLQFLFEYFSETQRNKGNFPGRFSGRQFSNSRSEMNVSTLELGDSALYLCASSLDYWTASGYTFGSGTRLTVV.

CDR3 region: CSVGQGYYGYTF. The CDR3 coding sequence is TGCAGCGTGGGACAGGGGTACTATGGCTACACCTTC. The V and J genes are TRBV29-1 and TRBJ1-2, with 10 bases fitting TRBD1. V was clipped by 6 bases and J by 3 bases; unmatched bases: 1. The germline V gene has CDR1 SQVTM and CDR2 ANQGSEA. The CDR3 spans 12 residues.

V usage is TRBV4-2 and J usage is TRBJ1-2; D unclear. Germline loops: CDR1 LGHNA, CDR2 YNFKEQ. Trimming removed 0 bases from V and 0 bases from J, with 11 bases in between. The CDR3 sequence is 16 residues long. CDR3 bases: TGTGCCAGCAGCCAAGATTATGCCGCAGCTAACTATGGCTACACCTTC. Amino acids: CASSQDYAAANYGYTF.

This rearrangement joins TRBV7-2 to TRBJ2-5; 9 positions agree with TRBD2. The germline gives CDR1 SGHTA, CDR2 FQGNSA. Unmatched junction bases numbered 10, after V lost 4 bases and J lost 1 base. The CDR3 runs 17 residues. This CDR3 reads CASSSPERGATQETQYF. Here the CDR3 DNA reads TGTGCCAGCAGCTCGCCGGAGCGGGGGGCCACCCAAGAGACCCAGTACTTC. Supplemented by reference TRBV7-2 and TRBJ2-5, the full variable domain reads GAGVSQSPSNKVTEKGKDVELRCDPISGHTALYWYRQSLGQGLEFLIYFQGNSAPDKSGLPSDRFSAERTGGSVSTLTIQRTQQEDSAVYLCASSSPERGATQETQYFGPGTRLLVL.

As DNA, the CDR3 is TGTGCCACCAGCAGCCTAAGTGTTGACACTGAAGCTTTCTTT. It yields the protein CATSSLSVDTEAFF. V usage is TRBV15 and J usage is TRBJ1-1; unclear D gene. Per germline, CDR1 LNHNV and CDR2 YYDKDF (reference sequence). This CDR3 is 14 amino acids long. The V end lost 3 bases, the J end lost 3 bases, and 11 bases lay between the germline ends. The whole variable domain, remainder taken from reference TRBV15 and TRBJ1-1, is DAMVIQNPRYQVTQFGKPVTLSCSQTLNHNVMYWYQQKSSQAPKLLFHYYDKDFNNEADTPDNFQSRRPNTSFCFLDIRSPGLGDTAMYLCATSSLSVDTEAFFGQGTRLTVV.

The chain is built from TRBV10-2 and TRBJ2-5; D remains unclear. Germline V CDR1 and CDR2: WSHSY, SAAADI. The CDR3 loop spans 12 amino acids. The V end lost 4 bases, the J end lost 1 base, and 4 bases lay between the germline ends. CDR3 protein: CASSAGQETQYF. The CDR3, as DNA: TGCGCCAGCAGTGCGGGCCAAGAGACCCAGTACTTC.

V is TRBV14 and J is TRBJ2-5, with 9 positions matching TRBD1. CDR1 SGHDN and CDR2 FVKESK come from the germline V gene. The CDR3 has 15 residues. Unmatched junction bases numbered 8, after V lost 5 bases and J lost 4 bases. In DNA form, the CDR3 reads TGTGCCAGCAGCGGTGCTCGGACAGGGGCAGAGACCCAGTACTTC. Its protein product is CASSGARTGAETQYF.

This clone has just a few counts. An end of the junction does not agree with germline; a read error may underlie this. V usage is TRBV6-1 and J usage is TRBJ2-1; D perhaps matches TRBD1 (6 bases). Germline CDR1 is MNHNS and CDR2 is SASEGT. The CDR3 is made up of 13 amino acids. CDR3 region: CASGDRQYNEQFF. As DNA, the CDR3 is TGTGCCAGCGGTGACAGGCAATACAATGAGCAGTTCTTC.

In its sample, this clone was seen a few times. This chain links TRBV11-2 with TRBJ2-1; D may be TRBD2 (6 bases). The length of the CDR3 is 16 residues. V was clipped by 6 bases and J by 0 bases, with 15 bases between them. CDR1 is SGHAT and CDR2 is FQNNGV in the germline V gene. CDR3 sequence: CASRPSGGDSYNEQFF. As DNA, the CDR3 is TGTGCCAGCAGACCAAGCGGCGGGGACTCCTACAATGAGCAGTTCTTC.

V is TRBV5-1 and J is TRBJ2-1; no reliable D call. Trimming shortened V by 0 bases and J by 10 bases, and 14 bases separated the two germline ends. CDR3 size: 14 residues. Germline CDR1 SGHRS, CDR2 YFSETQ. The CDR3 loop is CASSLAAGVGEQFF. The CDR3 DNA sequence: TGCGCCAGCAGCTTGGCCGCCGGAGTGGGGGAGCAGTTCTTC.

This chain joins TRBV7-9 and TRBJ1-2, with D uncertain. This CDR3 region has 13 residues. CDR1 is SEHNR and CDR2 is FQNEAQ in the germline V gene (reference sequence). Trimming cost V 1 base and J 7 bases, with 10 bases left between them. DNA of the CDR3: TGTGCCAGCAGCTTAGAGGGTGGAGGTGGCTACACCTTC. Residues: CASSLEGGGGYTF.

This clone showed up just once. The CDR3 DNA is TGCGCCAGCAGCCGAGAAGCTAACAGCGCCTACAATGAGCAGTTCTTC. Translated: CASSREANSAYNEQFF. The chain carries TRBV4-1 and TRBJ2-1, with no clear D. The CDR3 has 16 amino acids. V lost 4 bases to trimming and J lost 2 bases, with 15 bases between them. Germline-derived CDR1 and CDR2 are MGHRA and YSYEKL.

The chain is built from TRBV19 and TRBJ2-5, with 9 positions matching TRBD1. V lost 6 bases and J lost 5; bases outside the gene matches: 10. CDR1 is LNHDA and CDR2 is SQIVND in the germline V gene (reference sequence). The CDR3 has 15 residues. Here the CDR3 DNA reads TGTGCCAGTAGCCTCTTTACAGGGGGCGGGGAGACCCAGTACTTC. Protein sequence: CASSLFTGGGETQYF.